The 11 T cell receptor beta chains below come from one sample, sequenced in a study of neurological immune-mediated disorders. Each CDR3 protein is one row after TCRdb ran MiXCR on the 5' RACE reads. Of about 45,000 distinct CDR3 sequences listed, roughly 21% are singletons. Time point specified: technical triplicate 3. The specimen was PBMCs. Every receptor here comes from a man between 60 and 70 years old with HTLV-1-associated myelopathy (HAM/TSP).

This clonotype has a count of ten or more. The chain employs TRBV5-1 and TRBJ2-2, with 10 positions matching TRBD2. Per the germline V gene, CDR1 is SGHRS and CDR2 is YFSETQ. The CDR3 is made up of 18 amino acids. V dropped 6 bases and J dropped 1; count of bases not matched to a gene: 12. This CDR3 reads CASMKGILAGMNTGELFF. CDR3 nucleotides: TGCGCCAGCATGAAGGGGATACTAGCGGGGATGAACACCGGGGAGCTGTTTTTT.

The rearrangement links TRBV5-5 to TRBJ1-5; tentative D call: TRBD1 (6 bases). CDR3 length equals 15 residues. Germline loops: CDR1 SGHKS, CDR2 YYEKEE (reference sequence). The V and J ends lost 4 bases and 4 bases respectively, with 15 bases between them. CDR3 loop: CASSGEQGGNQPQHF. The CDR3 DNA follows: TGTGCCAGCAGCGGGGAACAGGGTGGTAATCAGCCCCAGCATTTT. Using reference TRBV5-5 and TRBJ1-5 for the parts outside the CDR3, the full variable domain is DAGVTQSPTHLIKTRGQQVTLRCSPISGHKSVSWYQQVLGQGPQFIFQYYEKEERGRGNFPDRFSARQFPNYSSELNVNALLLGDSALYLCASSGEQGGNQPQHFGDGTRLSIL.

Here the CDR3 reads CASLNAGGTDTQYF. The CDR3, as DNA: TGTGCCAGCCTCAATGCGGGGGGAACAGATACGCAGTATTTT. The chain carries TRBV12-3 or TRBV12-4 and TRBJ2-3; TRBD2 matches 8 bases. The CDR3 length is 14 residues. V dropped 8 bases and J dropped 3; count of bases not matched to a gene: 7.

The table lists this clonotype with many counts. CDR3 protein: CASSHSGRQAKNIQYF. Written as DNA, the CDR3 is TGTGCCAGCAGCCATAGCGGAAGACAGGCCAAAAACATTCAGTACTTC. The rearrangement joins TRBV7-2 to TRBJ2-4, with D perhaps TRBD2 (6 bases). The germline gives CDR1 SGHTA, CDR2 FQGNSA. The V end was cut by 5 bases, the J end by 1 base, with 15 bases between. This CDR3 is 16 amino acids long.

This clonotype has just a few counts. The chain is built from TRBV12-3 or TRBV12-4 and TRBJ1-3; D is perhaps TRBD1 (5 bases). The CDR3 runs to 16 residues. Trimming pared 2 bases from V and 0 bases from J, leaving 11 bases between. Here the CDR3 DNA reads TGTGCCAGCAGTTTACGGGGACCGGTCTCTGGAAACACCATATATTTT. It is translated as CASSLRGPVSGNTIYF.

This clonotype was picked up many times. The rearrangement links TRBV6-5 to TRBJ2-1; TRBD2 aligns across 8 bases. The CDR3 length is 16 residues. Germline loops: CDR1 MNHEY, CDR2 SVGAGI. The trim removed 6 bases at V and 6 bases at J, leaving 13 bases unmatched. The CDR3 here is CASSLAGTGSGNEQFF. The CDR3 nucleotides are TGTGCCAGCAGCTTAGCGGGAACAGGGAGTGGCAATGAGCAGTTCTTC.

CDR3 sequence: CASSQVLAGSGNTIYF. CDR3 DNA sequence: TGTGCCAGCAGCCAAGTCCTTGCAGGATCTGGAAACACCATATATTTT. V and J are TRBV3-1 and TRBJ1-3; D gene uncertain. Looked up from germline, CDR1 is LGHDT and CDR2 is YNNKEL (reference sequence). Deletions cut 1 base from V and 1 base from J, with 11 bases between. This CDR3 region has 16 residues.

This clonotype was detected ten times or more. The rearrangement joins TRBV10-3 to TRBJ2-3, with D uncertain. Trimming removed 7 bases at V and 3 bases at J, with 11 bases between. Germline assignment: CDR1 ENHRY and CDR2 SYGVKD. CDR3 length equals 13 residues. The CDR3 reads CAITPAQTDTQYF. CDR3 nucleotides: TGTGCCATCACTCCCGCCCAGACAGATACGCAGTATTTT.

The rearrangement joins TRBV10-1 to TRBJ2-2; 8 nucleotides line up with TRBD1. V shed 5 bases and J 6 bases; nucleotides not matched to a gene: 11. Per germline, CDR1 WNHNN and CDR2 SYGVQD (reference sequence). The CDR3 length is 16 residues. CDR3 bases: TGCGCCAGCAGTCCCTCCGGACAGGGTCATCCCGGGGAGCTGTTTTTT. Residues: CASSPSGQGHPGELFF.

This clonotype appeared many times. The chain is built from TRBV20-1 and TRBJ1-1; unclear D gene. V was shortened by 1 base and J by 1 base, with 13 bases between the two germline ends. Germline V gene lookup returns CDR1 DFQATT and CDR2 SNEGSKA (reference sequence). This CDR3 has 15 amino acids. In nucleotides, the CDR3 is TGCAGTGCTAGAGCCCCTGTATATGGGAACACTGAAGCTTTCTTT. Translating gives CSARAPVYGNTEAFF.

This clonotype was recorded at least ten times. V is TRBV10-3 and J is TRBJ1-1; 8 positions agree with TRBD1. Unmatched junction bases numbered 7, after V lost 7 bases and J lost 6 bases. The germline gives CDR1 ENHRY, CDR2 SYGVKD. CDR3 length: 13 amino acids. This CDR3 is CAITQDREAEAFF. Written as DNA, the CDR3 is TGTGCCATCACCCAGGACAGGGAGGCTGAAGCTTTCTTT.